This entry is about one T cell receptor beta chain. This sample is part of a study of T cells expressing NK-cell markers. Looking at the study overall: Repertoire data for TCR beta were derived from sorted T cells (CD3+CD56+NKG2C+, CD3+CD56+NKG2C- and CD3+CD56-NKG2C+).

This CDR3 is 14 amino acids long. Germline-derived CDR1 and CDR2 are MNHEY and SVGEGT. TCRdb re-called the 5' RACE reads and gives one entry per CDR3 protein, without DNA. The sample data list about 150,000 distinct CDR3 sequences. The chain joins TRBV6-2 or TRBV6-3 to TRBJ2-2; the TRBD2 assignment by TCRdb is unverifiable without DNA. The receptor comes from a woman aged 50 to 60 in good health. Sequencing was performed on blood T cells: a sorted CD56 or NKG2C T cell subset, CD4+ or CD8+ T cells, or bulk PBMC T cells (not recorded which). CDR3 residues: CASRPGPDTGELFF.